These 5 T cell receptor beta chains originate from one sample sequenced in a study of neurological immune-mediated disorders. TCRdb redid the calling of the 5' RACE reads with MiXCR, one entry per CDR3 protein. The sample holds about 31,000 distinct CDR3 sequences, about 4% seen once. The material sequenced was CD4+ T cells from blood. The receptors shown here come from a woman in her thirties or forties in good health.

This clonotype was counted many times. V gene TRBV29-1 combines with J gene TRBJ1-2; no reliable D call. The V end was cut by 4 bases, the J end by 3 bases, with 9 bases between. Germline CDR1 is SQVTM and CDR2 is ANQGSEA. The CDR3 sequence is 12 residues long. This CDR3 reads CSVGTGYYGYTF. DNA for the CDR3: TGCAGCGTTGGCACGGGGTACTATGGCTACACCTTC.

This clonotype occurred many times. CDR3 nucleotides: TGCGCCAGCAGCTTGGTCGCCGGACAGGGCGGATCACCCCTCCACTTT. Its translation is CASSLVAGQGGSPLHF. This rearrangement joins TRBV5-1 to TRBJ1-6; 8 bases align to TRBD1. V dropped 0 bases and J dropped 10; count of bases not matched to a gene: 9. The germline gives CDR1 SGHRS, CDR2 YFSETQ. CDR3 length: 16 amino acids.

This clonotype showed up many times. This chain links TRBV25-1 with TRBJ2-7; D unclear. Deletions cut 11 bases from V and 4 bases from J, with 18 bases between. The V gene's germline CDR1 is MGHDK and CDR2 SYGVNS. This CDR3 is 13 amino acids long. The CDR3 coding sequence is TGTGCCGTGTCTCAGCCACTGGAGTACGAGCAGTACTTC. Residues: CAVSQPLEYEQYF.

This clonotype was counted many times. The chain is built from TRBV20-1 and TRBJ2-7; 8 positions match TRBD1. Germline trimming cut 4 bases from V and 0 bases from J; bases unmatched to any gene: 8. The CDR3 runs to 15 residues. Germline V gives CDR1 DFQATT, CDR2 SNEGSKA (reference sequence). CDR3 nucleotides: TGCAGTGCTAAAAAAGGGACAGGTATCTCCTACGAGCAGTACTTC. Protein product: CSAKKGTGISYEQYF.

This clonotype has at least ten counts. The chain employs TRBV5-5 and TRBJ1-2, with D hard to call. The CDR3 loop spans 14 amino acids. CDR1 is SGHKS, CDR2 YYEKEE, per germline (reference sequence). V lost 0 bases and J lost 4, with 10 bases in between. In DNA form, the CDR3 reads TGTGCCAGCAGCTTGGATCGAGACACCTATGGCTACACCTTC. Its protein product is CASSLDRDTYGYTF.